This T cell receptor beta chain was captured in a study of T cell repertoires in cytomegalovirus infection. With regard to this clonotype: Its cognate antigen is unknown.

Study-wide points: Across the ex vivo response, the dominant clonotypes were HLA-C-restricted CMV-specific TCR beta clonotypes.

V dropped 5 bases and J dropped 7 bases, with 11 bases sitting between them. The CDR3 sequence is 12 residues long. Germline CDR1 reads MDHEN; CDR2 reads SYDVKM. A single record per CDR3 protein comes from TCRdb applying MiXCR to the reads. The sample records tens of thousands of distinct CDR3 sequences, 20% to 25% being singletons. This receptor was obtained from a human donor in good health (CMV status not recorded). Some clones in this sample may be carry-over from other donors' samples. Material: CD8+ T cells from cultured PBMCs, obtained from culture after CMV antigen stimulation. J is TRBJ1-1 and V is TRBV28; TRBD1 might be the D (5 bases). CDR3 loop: CASSIRDVEAFF. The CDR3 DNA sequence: TGTGCCAGCAGTATTAGGGACGTTGAAGCTTTCTTT.